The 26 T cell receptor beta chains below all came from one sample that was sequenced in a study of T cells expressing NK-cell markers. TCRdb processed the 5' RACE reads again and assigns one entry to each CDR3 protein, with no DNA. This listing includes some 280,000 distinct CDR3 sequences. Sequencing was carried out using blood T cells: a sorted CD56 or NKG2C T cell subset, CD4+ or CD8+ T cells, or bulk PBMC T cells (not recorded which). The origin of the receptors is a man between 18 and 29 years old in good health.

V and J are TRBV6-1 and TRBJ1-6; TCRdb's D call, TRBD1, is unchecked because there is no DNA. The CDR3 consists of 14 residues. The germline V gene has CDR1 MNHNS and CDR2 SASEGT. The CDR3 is CASTGQGSYSPLHF.

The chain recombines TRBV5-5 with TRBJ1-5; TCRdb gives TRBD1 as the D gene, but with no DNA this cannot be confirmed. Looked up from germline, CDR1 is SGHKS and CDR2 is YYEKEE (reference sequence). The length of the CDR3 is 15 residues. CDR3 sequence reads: CASSLGQGAIQPQHF.

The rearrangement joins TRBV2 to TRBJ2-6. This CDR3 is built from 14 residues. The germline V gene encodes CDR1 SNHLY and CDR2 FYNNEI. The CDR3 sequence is CASSVGAGANVLTF. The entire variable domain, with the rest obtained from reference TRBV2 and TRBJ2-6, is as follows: EPEVTQTPSHQVTQMGQEVILRCVPISNHLYFYWYRQILGQKVEFLVSFYNNEISEKSEIFDDQFSVERPDGSNFTLKIRSTKLEDSAMYFCASSVGAGANVLTFGAGSRLTVL.

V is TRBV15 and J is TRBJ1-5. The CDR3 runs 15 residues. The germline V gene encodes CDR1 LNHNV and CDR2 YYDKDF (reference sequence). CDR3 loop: CATSRETGGYQPQHF.

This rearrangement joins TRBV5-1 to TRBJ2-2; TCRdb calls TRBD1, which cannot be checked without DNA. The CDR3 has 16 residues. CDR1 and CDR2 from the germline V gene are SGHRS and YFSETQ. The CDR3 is CASSRRGQGVTGELFF.

The CDR3 loop is CASSFIAPLGEQFF. This rearrangement joins TRBV19 to TRBJ2-1; the D gene TCRdb calls, TRBD1, cannot be checked with no DNA. The CDR3 extends over 14 amino acids. Germline V gene data show CDR1 as LNHDA and CDR2 as SQIVND (reference sequence).

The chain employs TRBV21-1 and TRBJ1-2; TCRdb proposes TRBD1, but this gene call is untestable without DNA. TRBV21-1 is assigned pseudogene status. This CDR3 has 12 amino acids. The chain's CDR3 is CANNTGYYGYTF.

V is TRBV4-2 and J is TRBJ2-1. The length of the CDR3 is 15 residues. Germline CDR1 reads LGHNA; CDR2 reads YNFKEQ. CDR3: CASSQGPEPYNEQFF.

The CDR3 sequence is CSATAPGTTSTDTQYF. The chain combines TRBV20-1 with TRBJ2-3; checking the TCRdb D call of TRBD2 is not possible without DNA. Germline-derived CDR1 and CDR2 are DFQATT and SNEGSKA (reference sequence). The CDR3 length is 16 residues.

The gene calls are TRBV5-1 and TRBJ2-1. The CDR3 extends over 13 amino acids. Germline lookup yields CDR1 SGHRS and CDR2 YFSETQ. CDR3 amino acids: CASSPGQGTAPFF.

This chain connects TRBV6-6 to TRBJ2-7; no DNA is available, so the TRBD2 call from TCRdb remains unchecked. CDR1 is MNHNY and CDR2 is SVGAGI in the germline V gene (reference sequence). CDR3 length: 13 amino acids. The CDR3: CASSGLGPYEQYF.

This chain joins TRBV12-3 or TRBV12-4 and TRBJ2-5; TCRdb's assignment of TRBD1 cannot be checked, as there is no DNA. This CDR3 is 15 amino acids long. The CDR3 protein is CASSITGTGQETQYF.

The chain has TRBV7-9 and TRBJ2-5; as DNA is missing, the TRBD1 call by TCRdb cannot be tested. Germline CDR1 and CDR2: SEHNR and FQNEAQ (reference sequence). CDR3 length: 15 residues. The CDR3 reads CASRLTGGRQETQYF.

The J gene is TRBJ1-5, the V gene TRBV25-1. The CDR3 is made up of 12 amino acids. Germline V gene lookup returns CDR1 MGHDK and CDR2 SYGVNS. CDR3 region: CASSDTLQPQHF.

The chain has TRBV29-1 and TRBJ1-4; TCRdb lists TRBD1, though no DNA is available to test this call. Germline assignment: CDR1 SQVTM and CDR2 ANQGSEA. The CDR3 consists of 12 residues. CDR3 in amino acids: CSAGGLNEKLFF.

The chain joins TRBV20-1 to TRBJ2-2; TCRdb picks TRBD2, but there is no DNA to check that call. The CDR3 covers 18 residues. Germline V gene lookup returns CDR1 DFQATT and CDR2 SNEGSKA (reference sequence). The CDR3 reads CSASGAGGNHINTGELFF.

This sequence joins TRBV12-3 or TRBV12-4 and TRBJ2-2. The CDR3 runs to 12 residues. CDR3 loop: CASSFGPGELFF.

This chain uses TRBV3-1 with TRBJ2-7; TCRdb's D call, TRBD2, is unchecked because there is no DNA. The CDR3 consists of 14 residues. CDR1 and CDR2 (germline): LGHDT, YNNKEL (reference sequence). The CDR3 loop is CASSRLANPYEQYF.

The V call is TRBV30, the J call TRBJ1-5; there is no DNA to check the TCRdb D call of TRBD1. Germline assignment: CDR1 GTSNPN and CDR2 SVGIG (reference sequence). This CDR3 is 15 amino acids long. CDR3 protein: CAWSSRGGAGQPQHF.

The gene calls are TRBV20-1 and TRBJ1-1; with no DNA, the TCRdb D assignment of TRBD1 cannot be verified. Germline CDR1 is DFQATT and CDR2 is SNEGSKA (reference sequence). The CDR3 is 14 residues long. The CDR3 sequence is CSARDPSGPGKAFF.

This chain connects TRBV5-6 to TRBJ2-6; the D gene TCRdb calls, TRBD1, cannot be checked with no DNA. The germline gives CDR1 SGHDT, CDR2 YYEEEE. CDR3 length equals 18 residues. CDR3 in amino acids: CASSLDVGPSSGANVLTF.

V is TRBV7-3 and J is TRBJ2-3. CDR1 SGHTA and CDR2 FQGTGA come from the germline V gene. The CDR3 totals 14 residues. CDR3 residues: CASSLGDPTDTQYF.

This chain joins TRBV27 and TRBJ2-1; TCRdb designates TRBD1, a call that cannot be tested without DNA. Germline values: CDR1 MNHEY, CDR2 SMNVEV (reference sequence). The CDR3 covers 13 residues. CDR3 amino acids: CASSLMGRNEQFF.

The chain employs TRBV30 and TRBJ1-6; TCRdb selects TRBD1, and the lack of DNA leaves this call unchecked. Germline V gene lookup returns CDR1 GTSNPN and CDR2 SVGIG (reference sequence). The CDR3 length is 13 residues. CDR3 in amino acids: CAWTPGHNSPLHF.

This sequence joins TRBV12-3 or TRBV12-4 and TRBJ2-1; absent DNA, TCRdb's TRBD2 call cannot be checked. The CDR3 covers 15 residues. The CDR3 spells CASSFAGTSGNEQFF.

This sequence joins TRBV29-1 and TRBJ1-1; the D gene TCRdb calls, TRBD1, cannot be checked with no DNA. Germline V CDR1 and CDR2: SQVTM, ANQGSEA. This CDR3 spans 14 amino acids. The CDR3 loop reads CSVEMGRARGEAFF.